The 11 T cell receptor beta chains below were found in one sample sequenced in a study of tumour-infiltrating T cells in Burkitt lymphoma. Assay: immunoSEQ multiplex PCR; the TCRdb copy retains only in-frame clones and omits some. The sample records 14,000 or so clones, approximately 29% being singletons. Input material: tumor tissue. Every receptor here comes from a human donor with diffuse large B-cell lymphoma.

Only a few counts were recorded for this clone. The DNA of the CDR3 is TGTGCCAGCAGTTACAACAGGAGAGCTGGAAACACCATATATTTT. Encoded protein: CASSYNRRAGNTIYF. This sequence joins TRBV6-5 and TRBJ1-3, with D possibly TRBD1 on 5 matching bases. Germline V gene lookup returns CDR1 MNHEY and CDR2 SVGAGI. V dropped 2 bases and J dropped 2 bases, with 10 bases sitting between them. The CDR3 consists of 15 residues.

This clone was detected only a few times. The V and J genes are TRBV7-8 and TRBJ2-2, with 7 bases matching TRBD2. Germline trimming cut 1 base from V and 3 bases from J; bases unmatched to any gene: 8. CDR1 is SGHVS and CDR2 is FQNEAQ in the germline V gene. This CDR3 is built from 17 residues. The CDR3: CASSLERRGKDTGELFF. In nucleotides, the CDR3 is TGTGCCAGCAGCTTAGAGAGGCGGGGGAAGGACACCGGGGAGCTGTTTTTT.

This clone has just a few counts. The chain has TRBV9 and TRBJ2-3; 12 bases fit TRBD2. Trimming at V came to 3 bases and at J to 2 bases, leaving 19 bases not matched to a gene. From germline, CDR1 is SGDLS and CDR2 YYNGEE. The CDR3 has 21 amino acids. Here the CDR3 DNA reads TGTGCCAGCAGCGAGTCAATTTCGCGCCAAAGACTAGCGGGGGTCACAGATACGCAGTATTTT. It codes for CASSESISRQRLAGVTDTQYF.

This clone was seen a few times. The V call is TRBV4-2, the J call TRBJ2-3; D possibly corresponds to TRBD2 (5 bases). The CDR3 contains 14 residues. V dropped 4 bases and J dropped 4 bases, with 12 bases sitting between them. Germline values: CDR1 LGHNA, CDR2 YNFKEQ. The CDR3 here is CASSPEGASDTQYF. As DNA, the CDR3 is TGTGCCAGCAGCCCCGAGGGAGCCTCAGATACGCAGTATTTT.

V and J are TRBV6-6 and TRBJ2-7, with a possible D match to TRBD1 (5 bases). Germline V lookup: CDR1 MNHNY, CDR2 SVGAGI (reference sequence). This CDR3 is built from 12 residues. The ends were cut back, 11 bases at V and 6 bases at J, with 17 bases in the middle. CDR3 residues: CASTDTFGEQYF. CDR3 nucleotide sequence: TGTGCCTCAACGGACACTTTTGGCGAGCAGTACTTC.

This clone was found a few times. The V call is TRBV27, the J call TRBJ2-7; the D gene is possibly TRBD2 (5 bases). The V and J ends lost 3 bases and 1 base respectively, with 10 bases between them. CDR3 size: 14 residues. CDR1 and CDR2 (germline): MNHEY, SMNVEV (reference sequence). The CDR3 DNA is TGTGCCAGCAGTTTGATGTCGGGATCCTACGAGCAGTACTTC. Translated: CASSLMSGSYEQYF.

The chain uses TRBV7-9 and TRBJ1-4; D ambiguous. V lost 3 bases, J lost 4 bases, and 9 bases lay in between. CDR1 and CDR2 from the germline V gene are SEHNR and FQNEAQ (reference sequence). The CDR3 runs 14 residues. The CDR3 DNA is TGTGCCAGCAGCTTGGGTCTCTTTAATGAAAAACTGTTTTTT. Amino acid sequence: CASSLGLFNEKLFF.

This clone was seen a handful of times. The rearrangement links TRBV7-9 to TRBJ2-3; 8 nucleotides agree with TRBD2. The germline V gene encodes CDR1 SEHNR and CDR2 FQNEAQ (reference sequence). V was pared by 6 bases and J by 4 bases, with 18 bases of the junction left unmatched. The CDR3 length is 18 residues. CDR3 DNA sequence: TGTGCCAGCAGTGAACCTTCCTCAAGCGGGAGCAGTCCAGATACGCAGTATTTT. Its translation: CASSEPSSSGSSPDTQYF.

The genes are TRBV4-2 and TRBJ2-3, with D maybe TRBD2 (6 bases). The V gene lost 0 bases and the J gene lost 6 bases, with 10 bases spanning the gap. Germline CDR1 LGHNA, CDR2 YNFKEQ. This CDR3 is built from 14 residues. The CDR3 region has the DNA TGTGCCAGCAGCCAAGATTCAGGGAGGGATACGCAGTATTTT. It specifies CASSQDSGRDTQYF.

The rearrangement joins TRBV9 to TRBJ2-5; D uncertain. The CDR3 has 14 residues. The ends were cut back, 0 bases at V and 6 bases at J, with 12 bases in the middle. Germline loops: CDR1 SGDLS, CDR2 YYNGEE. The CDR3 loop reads CASSVADHPKTQYF. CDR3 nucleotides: TGTGCCAGCAGCGTAGCGGACCACCCCAAGACCCAGTACTTC.

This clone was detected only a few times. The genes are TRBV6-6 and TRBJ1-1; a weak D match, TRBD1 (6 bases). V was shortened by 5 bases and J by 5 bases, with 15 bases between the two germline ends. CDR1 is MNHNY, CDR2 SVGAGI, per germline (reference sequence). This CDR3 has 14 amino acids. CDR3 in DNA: TGTGCCAGCAGTCTCTTTCAAGGGGGGACTGAAGCTTTCTTT. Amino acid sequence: CASSLFQGGTEAFF.